The 17 T cell receptor beta chains in this list originate from one sample, sequenced in a study of T cells in Graves' hyperthyroidism and ophthalmopathy. Amplification yielded TCR beta CDR3 regions, with RNA transcripts as the source. A first-round RT-PCR of the TCR CDR3 used the HTBI primer set. TCRdb reanalysed the multiplex PCR reads using MiXCR and keeps one entry per CDR3 protein. Of around 570,000 distinct CDR3 sequences detected, 15% to 20% appear once; the ten largest clones hold about half. The sample taken for sequencing was blood. These receptors were collected from a middle-aged man with Graves' ophthalmopathy.

As to this clonotype: The CDR3 does not end in the conserved phenylalanine or tryptophan, so this is likely a read error. V usage is TRBV20-1 and J usage is TRBJ2-1; 8 positions agree with TRBD2. CDR3 length equals 15 residues. J was trimmed by 2 bases and V by 0 bases; bases with no gene match: 3. CDR1 and CDR2 (germline): DFQATT, SNEGSKA (reference sequence). In DNA form, the CDR3 reads TGCAGTGCTAGAGATCACGGGAGGGCCTACAATGAGCAGTTCCTC. Its protein is CSARDHGRAYNEQFL.

This clonotype turned up a few times. V and J are TRBV28 and TRBJ1-5, with D unclear. The length of the CDR3 is 17 residues. CDR1 and CDR2 (germline): MDHEN, SYDVKM. V dropped 1 base and J dropped 6 bases, with 19 bases sitting between them. The CDR3: CASSLSASLWYGQPQHF. The CDR3 DNA reads as TGTGCCAGCAGTTTATCCGCCTCTCTATGGTATGGTCAGCCCCAGCATTTT.

CDR3 in amino acids: CASSLRLLSTDTQYF. Written as DNA, the CDR3 is TGTGCCAGCAGCTTAAGGCTGCTGAGCACAGATACGCAGTATTTT. The V and J genes are TRBV13 and TRBJ2-3; D remains unclear. V shed 2 bases and J shed 0 bases, with 9 bases lying between them. The CDR3 loop spans 15 amino acids. The V gene's germline CDR1 is PRHDT and CDR2 FYEKMQ (reference sequence).

The chain couples TRBV30 to TRBJ2-3, with a tentative D call TRBD2 (7 bases). The CDR3 totals 13 residues. Germline lookup yields CDR1 GTSNPN and CDR2 SVGIG (reference sequence). V dropped 5 bases and J dropped 4 bases, with 13 bases sitting between them. This CDR3 is CAWGLGGPDTQYF. For the CDR3, the DNA is TGTGCCTGGGGGTTGGGGGGGCCAGATACGCAGTATTTT.

To note about this clonotype: It is likely a read error, because the conserved phenylalanine at the end of the CDR3 is missing. V usage is TRBV5-4 and J usage is TRBJ2-3; no firm D call. Per the germline V gene, CDR1 is SGHNT and CDR2 is YYREEE (reference sequence). Trimming shortened V by 1 base and J by 2 bases, and 8 bases separated the two germline ends. The CDR3 is 14 amino acids. CDR3 in DNA: TGTGCCAGCAGCTTGCGGCCTCCCACAGATACGCAGTATTGT. This encodes CASSLRPPTDTQYC.

This clonotype appeared a few times. The V call is TRBV7-3, the J call TRBJ1-1, with 7 bases fitting TRBD1. The CDR3 sequence is 14 residues long. Germline V CDR1 and CDR2: SGHTA, FQGTGA. Trimming took 5 bases from V and 5 from J; bases not matched to a gene: 8. The CDR3: CASSTGQVGTEAFF. The CDR3 DNA reads TGTGCCAGCAGCACCGGACAGGTCGGTACTGAAGCTTTCTTT.

In this sample, this clonotype turned up many times. The chain carries TRBV5-1 and TRBJ2-3; maybe TRBD1 (6 bases). This CDR3 spans 17 amino acids. Trimming pared 0 bases from V and 2 bases from J, leaving 16 bases between. Germline loops: CDR1 SGHRS, CDR2 YFSETQ. CDR3 sequence (DNA): TGCGCCAGCAGCTTGGGGGTTGCAGGGGCCCTCACAGATACGCAGTATTTT. This translates into CASSLGVAGALTDTQYF.

This clonotype was counted only a few times. Written as DNA, the CDR3 is TGTGCCACCAGCAGACAACCAAACACTGAAGCTTTCTTT. It is translated as CATSRQPNTEAFF. This chain joins TRBV15 and TRBJ1-1; D unresolved. The CDR3 totals 13 residues. Germline V lookup: CDR1 LNHNV, CDR2 YYDKDF (reference sequence). V was pared by 2 bases and J by 2 bases, with 6 bases between. Variable domain in full (rest from reference TRBV15 and TRBJ1-1): DAMVIQNPRYQVTQFGKPVTLSCSQTLNHNVMYWYQQKSSQAPKLLFHYYDKDFNNEADTPDNFQSRRPNTSFCFLDIRSPGLGDTAMYLCATSRQPNTEAFFGQGTRLTVV.

This clonotype was observed many times. The V and J genes are TRBV5-1 and TRBJ2-3; D call uncertain. Germline-derived CDR1 and CDR2 are SGHRS and YFSETQ. The ends were cut back, 4 bases at V and 0 bases at J, with 9 bases in the middle. The CDR3 extends over 14 amino acids. In DNA, the CDR3 is TGCGCCAGCAGCCGGGTCCCTAGCACAGATACGCAGTATTTT. This sequence encodes CASSRVPSTDTQYF.

A note on this clonotype: With a much larger clone just one base away, this may be a read error. This CDR3 fails to terminate in the conserved phenylalanine or tryptophan, so it likely reflects a read error. The chain is built from TRBV18 and TRBJ1-1; D is uncertain. The CDR3 length is 16 residues. V was cut by 1 base and J by 0 bases, with 12 bases left in between. The germline V gene has CDR1 KGHSH and CDR2 LQKENI. The CDR3 DNA reads TGTGCCAGCTCACCACTGGGAGTGGGGATGAACACTGAAGCTTTCTTG. It specifies CASSPLGVGMNTEAFL.

The chain carries TRBV7-3 and TRBJ2-3; 9 bases align to TRBD2. Per the germline V gene, CDR1 is SGHTA and CDR2 is FQGTGA. Losses at the gene ends were 3 bases for V and 5 bases for J; bases not matched to a gene: 9. The CDR3 covers 16 residues. CDR3 loop: CASSLGGGLARDTQYF. The CDR3 bases are TGTGCCAGCAGCTTGGGGGGGGGACTAGCACGAGATACGCAGTATTTT.

Only a few counts were recorded for this clonotype. The rearrangement joins TRBV6-2 or TRBV6-3 to TRBJ1-1; 7 bases fit TRBD1. Germline loops: CDR1 MNHEY, CDR2 SVGEGT. Trimming at V came to 0 bases and at J to 1 base, leaving 2 bases not matched to a gene. CDR3 length: 15 amino acids. CDR3 DNA sequence: TGTGCCAGCAGTTACTCGGGACAGAGGAACACTGAAGCTTTCTTT. This translates into CASSYSGQRNTEAFF.

This clonotype occurred many times. In DNA, the CDR3 is TGTGCCAGCAGTGAAACCTACGAGCAGTACTTC. This translates into CASSETYEQYF. The J gene is TRBJ2-7, the V gene TRBV2; D gene uncertain. Trimming removed 2 bases from V and 2 bases from J, with 1 base in between. The CDR3 spans 11 residues. Germline V gene data show CDR1 as SNHLY and CDR2 as FYNNEI. The full variable domain, with the rest looked up from reference TRBV2 and TRBJ2-7, is EPEVTQTPSHQVTQMGQEVILRCVPISNHLYFYWYRQILGQKVEFLVSFYNNEISEKSEIFDDQFSVERPDGSNFTLKIRSTKLEDSAMYFCASSETYEQYFGPGTRLTVT.

CDR3 amino acids: CSAPPVIGDTEAFF. In DNA form, the CDR3 reads TGCAGTGCCCCGCCCGTGATAGGGGATACTGAAGCTTTCTTT. The chain uses TRBV20-1 and TRBJ1-1; possibly TRBD1 for D (5 bases). The CDR3 has 14 residues. The V gene lost 6 bases and the J gene lost 5 bases, with 19 bases spanning the gap. Germline loops: CDR1 DFQATT, CDR2 SNEGSKA (reference sequence).

This clonotype has only a few counts. V usage is TRBV30 and J usage is TRBJ1-3, with TRBD1 as a possible D gene (5 bases). CDR1 is GTSNPN and CDR2 is SVGIG in the germline V gene (reference sequence). V dropped 3 bases and J dropped 4 bases, with 13 bases sitting between them. This CDR3 spans 14 amino acids. The CDR3, as DNA: TGTGCCTGGAGGAGTGGGGGGTACGGAAACACCATATATTTT. Protein product: CAWRSGGYGNTIYF.

This clonotype was observed at least ten times. This chain links TRBV20-1 with TRBJ2-1; 8 bases map to TRBD2. The CDR3 sequence is 14 residues long. Germline assignment: CDR1 DFQATT and CDR2 SNEGSKA (reference sequence). V trimming: 3 bases; J trimming: 4 bases; junction bases outside the gene matches: 5. In DNA form, the CDR3 reads TGCAGTGCTAGTCGAACTAGCGGATACAATGAGCAGTTCTTC. Its protein is CSASRTSGYNEQFF.

Details on this clonotype: A much larger clone is a single base away; this may be a read error. CDR3 coding DNA: TGTGCCAGCTCACCAGGGCTGGGCGAAAAACCGTTTTTT. It translates to CASSPGLGEKPFF. The J gene is TRBJ1-4, the V gene TRBV18; D gene unclear. The CDR3 length is 13 residues. Germline values: CDR1 KGHSH, CDR2 LQKENI.